One and the same sample provided the 18 T cell receptor beta chains below, sequenced in a study of early T cells in non-severe SARS-CoV-2 infection. One entry per CDR3 protein results from TCRdb running MiXCR on the 5' RACE reads. The data show some 87,000 distinct CDR3 sequences, about 12% seen once. The sequencing input was whole blood. These TCRs come from an adult who was a healthcare worker with PCR-confirmed SARS-CoV-2 infection or an uninfected control (not recorded which).

At least ten counts were recorded for this clonotype. The rearrangement links TRBV18 to TRBJ1-1; D gene unclear. Germline V CDR1 and CDR2: KGHSH, LQKENI. The CDR3 contains 13 residues. Trimming stripped 5 bases from V and 1 base from J, with 8 bases between. This CDR3 is CASSSRGNTEAFF. Here the CDR3 DNA reads TGTGCCAGCTCATCGCGGGGGAACACTGAAGCTTTCTTT.

In this sample, this clonotype turned up a few times. The chain couples TRBV9 to TRBJ2-5, with unresolved D. The CDR3 is made up of 14 amino acids. Looked up from germline, CDR1 is SGDLS and CDR2 is YYNGEE. The V end lost 0 bases, the J end lost 1 base, and 7 bases lay between the germline ends. The CDR3 DNA is TGTGCCAGCAGCGTAGAGGGCGGCCAAGAGACCCAGTACTTC. It yields the protein CASSVEGGQETQYF.

In this sample, this clonotype turned up a few times. V and J are TRBV7-2 and TRBJ1-2, with 7 nucleotides matching TRBD1. The CDR3 is made up of 15 amino acids. V was pared by 5 bases and J by 5 bases, with 11 bases of the junction left unmatched. CDR1 and CDR2 from the germline V gene are SGHTA and FQGNSA. The CDR3 DNA follows: TGTGCCAGCAGCACCCGCCGAGGGGGCGGTTATGGCTACACCTTC. This encodes CASSTRRGGGYGYTF.

This clonotype was detected a few times. The chain recombines TRBV27 with TRBJ2-7; D is possibly TRBD1 (6 bases). Germline V CDR1 and CDR2: MNHEY, SMNVEV (reference sequence). The CDR3 has 14 amino acids. The V gene lost 5 bases and the J gene lost 7 bases, with 18 bases spanning the gap. CDR3 in DNA: TGTGCCAGCAGTGCCACAGGGTTCCAAAGGGAGCAGTACTTC. This translates into CASSATGFQREQYF.

The chain combines TRBV3-1 with TRBJ2-3; D might be TRBD1 or TRBD2, each matching 6 bases. The CDR3 totals 16 residues. Germline V gene sequence: CDR1 LGHDT, CDR2 YNNKEL (reference sequence). Trimming left V 4 bases short and J 2 bases short, with 16 bases between. CDR3 amino acids: CASSLQGGGHTDTQYF. CDR3 in DNA: TGTGCCAGCAGCCTCCAAGGAGGGGGGCACACAGATACGCAGTATTTT.

This clonotype appeared many times. The chain carries TRBV6-5 and TRBJ2-7; tentatively, D is TRBD2 (6 bases). Germline CDR1 MNHEY, CDR2 SVGAGI. V lost 5 bases and J lost 6, with 23 bases in between. The CDR3 extends over 16 amino acids. CDR3 residues: CASSLLISRMGGEQYF. The CDR3 DNA is TGTGCCAGCAGTCTGCTCATAAGCCGGATGGGGGGCGAGCAGTACTTC.

The chain joins TRBV7-3 to TRBJ2-7, with 13 positions matching TRBD2. The V and J ends lost 5 bases and 0 bases, in that order; junction bases with no gene match: 4. Germline CDR1 and CDR2: SGHTA and FQGTGA. The CDR3 loop spans 16 amino acids. The CDR3 DNA reads as TGTGCCAGCAGCCGATGGACTAGCGGGAGCTCCTACGAGCAGTACTTC. Encoded protein: CASSRWTSGSSYEQYF.

This clonotype was seen a few times. The chain couples TRBV29-1 to TRBJ2-5; 7 positions match TRBD1. The CDR3 totals 13 residues. The germline CDR1 and CDR2 sequences are SQVTM and ANQGSEA. V was clipped by 4 bases and J by 4 bases; unmatched bases: 6. CDR3 in DNA: TGCAGCGTTGGACAGGGAAAGAGAGAGACCCAGTACTTC. It codes for CSVGQGKRETQYF.

This clonotype was counted ten times or more. The J gene is TRBJ1-5, the V gene TRBV29-1, with 10 bases lining up with TRBD1. The CDR3 runs to 14 residues. V was pared by 6 bases and J by 2 bases, with 4 bases of the junction left unmatched. Germline CDR1 SQVTM, CDR2 ANQGSEA. CDR3 loop: CSVIGQGGNQPQHF. CDR3 DNA: TGCAGCGTAATCGGACAGGGGGGCAATCAGCCCCAGCATTTT.

The V and J genes are TRBV12-3 or TRBV12-4 and TRBJ1-4; 9 bases are a match to TRBD1. The ends lost 6 bases at V and 10 bases at J; junction bases unmatched: 15. This CDR3 spans 16 amino acids. The CDR3: CASSPTRTGVSGKLFF. CDR3 bases: TGTGCCAGCAGCCCCACCCGGACAGGGGTGTCAGGAAAACTGTTTTTT.

For the CDR3, the DNA is TGTGCCAGCAGTCCGCACGGGGTGGAGCAGTTCTTC. Translation gives CASSPHGVEQFF. The V and J genes are TRBV27 and TRBJ2-1, with D possibly matching TRBD2 (5 bases). V lost 5 bases, J lost 10 bases, and 12 bases lay in between. Looked up from germline, CDR1 is MNHEY and CDR2 is SMNVEV (reference sequence). CDR3 length: 12 residues.

This clonotype was counted ten times or more. The V and J genes are TRBV5-1 and TRBJ1-1; a weak D match, TRBD1 (5 bases). Germline lookup yields CDR1 SGHRS and CDR2 YFSETQ. The germline V and J ends were trimmed by 4 bases and 0 bases, with 16 bases remaining between them. The CDR3 is 16 residues long. The CDR3 DNA reads TGCGCCAGCAGCCCGGGACGGATGATTATGAACACTGAAGCTTTCTTT. It translates to CASSPGRMIMNTEAFF.

This clonotype was observed a handful of times. The chain recombines TRBV7-9 with TRBJ2-1; 8 nucleotides agree with TRBD2. There are 14 residues in the CDR3. V shed 2 bases, J shed 3 bases, and the junction held 0 bases outside the gene matches. Germline V gene data show CDR1 as SEHNR and CDR2 as FQNEAQ (reference sequence). The chain's CDR3 is CASSLSGSYNEQFF. In DNA, the CDR3 is TGTGCCAGCAGCTTAAGCGGGAGCTACAATGAGCAGTTCTTC.

Written as DNA, the CDR3 is TGTGCCAGCAGCTTAGATGGGGTTAACGAGCAGTTCTTC. This gives the protein CASSLDGVNEQFF. This chain uses TRBV11-3 with TRBJ2-1; D unresolved. The CDR3 consists of 13 residues. The V gene's germline CDR1 is SGHNT and CDR2 YENEEA. V lost 0 bases and J lost 10, with 10 bases in between.

Many counts were recorded for this clonotype. The chain joins TRBV7-2 to TRBJ2-3; D unclear. Germline V gene lookup returns CDR1 SGHTA and CDR2 FQGNSA. CDR3 size: 13 residues. V lost 1 base and J lost 3, with 5 bases in between. For the CDR3, the DNA is TGTGCCAGCAGCTTAGATCTTACAGATACGCAGTATTTT. It encodes CASSLDLTDTQYF. Looking up the rest from reference TRBV7-2 and TRBJ2-3 gives the full variable domain: GAGVSQSPSNKVTEKGKDVELRCDPISGHTALYWYRQSLGQGLEFLIYFQGNSAPDKSGLPSDRFSAERTGGSVSTLTIQRTQQEDSAVYLCASSLDLTDTQYFGPGTRLTVL.

This chain links TRBV5-4 with TRBJ2-3; D gene uncertain. The CDR3 covers 13 residues. The V and J ends lost 4 bases and 6 bases respectively, with 12 bases between them. Germline lookup yields CDR1 SGHNT and CDR2 YYREEE (reference sequence). The CDR3 reads CASSPRGADTQYF. CDR3 sequence (DNA): TGTGCCAGCAGCCCCCGTGGAGCGGATACGCAGTATTTT.

The rearrangement joins TRBV7-9 to TRBJ2-1, with 7 nucleotides matching TRBD2. The CDR3 is 15 amino acids. Unmatched junction bases numbered 9, after V lost 2 bases and J lost 8 bases. CDR1 and CDR2 from the germline V gene are SEHNR and FQNEAQ (reference sequence). The CDR3 is CASSLSVAGVHEQFF. The CDR3 nucleotides are TGTGCCAGCAGCTTATCTGTGGCGGGAGTTCATGAGCAGTTCTTC.

At least ten counts were recorded for this clonotype. This chain uses TRBV4-1 with TRBJ1-5, with 7 bases aligning to TRBD1. J gave up 2 bases and V 0 bases, and 1 base lay outside the gene matches. Germline V lookup: CDR1 MGHRA, CDR2 YSYEKL. The CDR3 totals 15 residues. The CDR3 nucleotides are TGCGCCAGCAGCCAAGAGACAGGGCGCAATCAGCCCCAGCATTTT. It encodes CASSQETGRNQPQHF.